This T cell receptor beta chain appears in the sequencing data of a study of cytomegalovirus exposure and HLA in healthy donors. Broader study findings: Indistinguishability led to the exclusion of some V segments, TRBV6-2 and TRBV6-3 included.

The PCR made use of 60 Vbeta and 13 Jbeta primers. Profiled with immunoSEQ multiplex PCR; TCRdb holds only in-frame clones, not every one. The data hold 50,000 to 60,000 clones, with about three quarters observed a single time. Germline-derived CDR1 and CDR2 are SEHNR and FQNEAQ (reference sequence). J was trimmed by 7 bases and V by 5 bases; bases with no gene match: 10. This CDR3 has 16 amino acids. In regard to this clone: Its antigen remains unidentified.

This chain uses TRBV7-9 with TRBJ1-6; 8 bases align to TRBD1. Material: PBMCs. The TCR was taken from a woman aged 40-49 years in good health and CMV-seropositive. In nucleotides, the CDR3 is TGTGCCAGCAGCCCACTTCTCGGACAGGGAAATTCACCCCTCCACTTT. Its protein product is CASSPLLGQGNSPLHF.